Presented here are 9 T cell receptor beta chains from one specimen sequenced in a study of T cells after yellow fever vaccination. Each CDR3 protein gets one entry after TCRdb re-called the 5' RACE reads with MiXCR. The sample contains around 610,000 distinct CDR3 sequences, about 13% of which appear only once. The specimen comprised PBMCs, sampled on the day of the yellow fever booster vaccination. The receptors derive from a man aged 30-40 years who received the YFV17D yellow fever vaccine.

V and J are TRBV7-2 and TRBJ2-5; TRBD2 is a possible D gene (7 bases). The CDR3 extends over 14 amino acids. CDR1 and CDR2 from the germline V gene are SGHTA and FQGNSA. Deletions cut 7 bases from V and 5 bases from J, with 17 bases between. The CDR3 is CASKGGSVGETQYF. CDR3 DNA: TGTGCCAGCAAGGGGGGGTCGGTGGGGGAGACCCAGTACTTC.

This clonotype was seen more than once but under ten times. J is TRBJ2-5 and V is TRBV20-1, with D tentatively TRBD1 or TRBD2 (6 bases each). Per germline, CDR1 DFQATT and CDR2 SNEGSKA (reference sequence). V was trimmed by 6 bases and J by 3 bases, leaving 11 bases between them. The CDR3 loop spans 12 amino acids. CDR3 DNA sequence: TGCAGTGCGGAGGAGGGGGAAGAGACCCAGTACTTC. Encoded protein: CSAEEGEETQYF.

This chain links TRBV7-2 with TRBJ2-4; no reliable D call. This CDR3 has 16 residues. Trimming left V 0 bases short and J 0 bases short, with 9 bases between. CDR1 and CDR2 from the germline V gene are SGHTA and FQGNSA. The CDR3 here is CASSLALLGAKNIQYF. As DNA, the CDR3 is TGTGCCAGCAGCTTAGCGTTGCTGGGAGCCAAAAACATTCAGTACTTC.

This chain connects TRBV18 to TRBJ1-1, with 9 bases matching TRBD1. This CDR3 region has 18 residues. Looked up from germline, CDR1 is KGHSH and CDR2 is LQKENI. V trimming: 6 bases; J trimming: 3 bases; junction bases outside the gene matches: 17. This CDR3 is CASSRYSGQGKWDTEAFF. DNA for the CDR3: TGTGCCAGCTCTCGATATAGCGGACAGGGGAAGTGGGACACTGAAGCTTTCTTT.

This clonotype was detected only a few times. The chain is built from TRBV20-1 and TRBJ2-7, with 8 nucleotides matching TRBD1. The CDR3 contains 14 residues. V shed 1 base, J shed 4 bases, and the junction held 6 bases outside the gene matches. Germline assignment: CDR1 DFQATT and CDR2 SNEGSKA (reference sequence). The CDR3 DNA sequence: TGCAGTGCTAGAGGGACAGGGATCCTGTACGAGCAGTACTTC. Translating gives CSARGTGILYEQYF.

The chain links TRBV5-1 to TRBJ2-1; no firm D call. CDR1 SGHRS and CDR2 YFSETQ come from the germline V gene. The germline V and J ends were trimmed by 4 bases and 5 bases, with 13 bases remaining between them. The CDR3 sequence is 14 residues long. The CDR3 bases are TGCGCCAGCAGCCCCGCGAGCGCCAACAATGAGCAGTTCTTC. It encodes CASSPASANNEQFF.

The chain links TRBV4-3 to TRBJ2-5; D possibly matches TRBD1 or TRBD2 (6 bases each). With 1 base removed from V and 5 bases from J, the gap between germline ends came to 14 bases. Germline-derived CDR1 and CDR2 are LGHNA and YSLEER. CDR3 length: 15 amino acids. In DNA form, the CDR3 reads TGCGCCAGCAGCCAAGGGGGGGCGCCGTATGAGACCCAGTACTTC. Its protein is CASSQGGAPYETQYF.

This clonotype was seen more than once but under ten times. V is TRBV5-4 and J is TRBJ1-4, with a tentative D call TRBD1 (5 bases). V gave up 2 bases and J gave up 3 bases, with 14 bases separating them. Germline-derived CDR1 and CDR2 are SGHNT and YYREEE (reference sequence). The CDR3 runs to 16 residues. CDR3 in amino acids: CASSLGALPANEKLFF. DNA of the CDR3: TGTGCCAGCAGCTTAGGGGCTCTTCCGGCTAATGAAAAACTGTTTTTT.

The chain joins TRBV28 to TRBJ1-2; maybe TRBD1 (6 bases). Germline loops: CDR1 MDHEN, CDR2 SYDVKM. V shed 10 bases and J shed 9 bases, with 18 bases lying between them. This CDR3 is 12 amino acids long. The CDR3 bases are TGTGCCACCCTTGACAGGATTACGAGCTACACCTTC. This sequence encodes CATLDRITSYTF.